These 9 T cell receptor beta chains were sequenced from one sample in a study of blood T cell repertoires in COVID-19 (dated by TCRdb to the early 2020s). Receptor amplification or capture employed the immunoSEQ multiplex PCR assay. TCRdb's version of the immuneACCESS table is confined to in-frame rearrangements and falls short of the full clone set. An unresolved V gene accounts for under half of the shortfall where checked; the remainder is of unknown origin. The sample table records a few hundred thousand clones; approximately 88% of these occur just once. Jointly, the top ten make up 5% to 6.5% of the sample. Sequencing was performed on peripheral blood. The source is a woman aged 25 to 39 with COVID-19, enrolled during active disease.

This chain's CDR3 is CASSIASHQDSYTF. The CDR3 DNA is TGTGCCAGTAGTATAGCCTCTCACCAAGACAGCTACACCTTC. The chain recombines TRBV19 with TRBJ1-2; D is ambiguous. Looked up from germline, CDR1 is LNHDA and CDR2 is SQIVND (reference sequence). The CDR3 runs to 14 residues. Trimming cost V 1 base and J 9 bases, with 15 bases left between them.

Written as DNA, the CDR3 is TGTGCCAGCAGCGTAGCTCAGCGAGATACGCAGTATTTT. Its translation: CASSVAQRDTQYF. The rearrangement uses TRBV9 and TRBJ2-3; D unclear. V shed 0 bases and J shed 5 bases, with 7 bases lying between them. The CDR3 totals 13 residues. Germline assignment: CDR1 SGDLS and CDR2 YYNGEE.

Regarding this clone: Other nucleotide sequences from this sample produce the same CDR3. The V gene is TRBV7-2, the J gene TRBJ2-7, with 8 bases aligning to TRBD1. Losses at the gene ends were 3 bases for V and 0 bases for J; bases not matched to a gene: 1. Looked up from germline, CDR1 is SGHTA and CDR2 is FQGNSA. CDR3 length: 14 amino acids. The CDR3 DNA reads as TGTGCCAGCAGCTTCGGGACAGGCTCCTACGAGCAGTACTTC. It specifies CASSFGTGSYEQYF.

V and J are TRBV7-2 and TRBJ1-6, with D perhaps matching TRBD1 (6 bases). From germline, CDR1 is SGHTA and CDR2 FQGNSA. V was pared by 5 bases and J by 4 bases, with 12 bases between. The length of the CDR3 is 15 residues. CDR3 protein: CASSLNGQYNSPLHF. The CDR3 DNA reads TGTGCCAGCAGCCTCAATGGACAGTATAATTCACCCCTCCACTTT. The complete variable domain, with remaining parts taken from reference TRBV7-2 and TRBJ1-6, reads GAGVSQSPSNKVTEKGKDVELRCDPISGHTALYWYRQSLGQGLEFLIYFQGNSAPDKSGLPSDRFSAERTGGSVSTLTIQRTQQEDSAVYLCASSLNGQYNSPLHFGNGTRLTVT.

V usage is TRBV19 and J usage is TRBJ2-1; 8 bases align to TRBD2. V was clipped by 6 bases and J by 0 bases; unmatched bases: 7. Germline V gene data show CDR1 as LNHDA and CDR2 as SQIVND (reference sequence). The CDR3 sequence is 16 residues long. The chain's CDR3 is CASRGAGANSYNEQFF. The DNA of the CDR3 is TGTGCCAGTAGAGGAGCGGGGGCGAACTCCTACAATGAGCAGTTCTTC.

Regarding this clone: The junction does not match germline at one end; this may be a read error. The J gene is TRBJ2-1, the V gene TRBV7-7, with TRBD2 identical over 7 bases. CDR3 length: 13 amino acids. Germline values: CDR1 SSHAT, CDR2 FNYEAQ (reference sequence). In DNA, the CDR3 is TGTGCTAGCAGCCCCCGACTAGCTCATAAGCAGTTCTTC. Its translation: CASSPRLAHKQFF.

This chain links TRBV9 with TRBJ2-1, with 11 bases aligning to TRBD2. CDR1 and CDR2 from the germline V gene are SGDLS and YYNGEE. V shed 0 bases, J shed 5 bases, and the junction held 7 bases outside the gene matches. CDR3 length equals 17 residues. CDR3 residues: CASSVALGLAANNEQFF. For the CDR3, the DNA is TGTGCCAGCAGCGTAGCTCTGGGACTAGCGGCAAACAATGAGCAGTTCTTC.

The rearrangement links TRBV4-3 to TRBJ1-5; D is unresolved. CDR1 and CDR2 (germline): LGHNA, YSLEER. V was pared by 0 bases and J by 3 bases, with 9 bases between. The CDR3 spans 15 residues. This chain's CDR3 is CASSQDSQINQPQHF. CDR3 in DNA: TGCGCCAGCAGCCAAGATTCCCAGATCAATCAGCCCCAGCATTTT.

The J gene is TRBJ1-3, the V gene TRBV13; D is unresolved. Germline assignment: CDR1 PRHDT and CDR2 FYEKMQ (reference sequence). The germline V and J ends were trimmed by 5 bases and 1 base, with 12 bases remaining between them. The CDR3 extends over 15 amino acids. CDR3 in amino acids: CASSRLRLSGNTIYF. The DNA for the CDR3 is TGTGCCAGCAGCCGCCTCAGGTTGTCTGGAAACACCATATATTTT.